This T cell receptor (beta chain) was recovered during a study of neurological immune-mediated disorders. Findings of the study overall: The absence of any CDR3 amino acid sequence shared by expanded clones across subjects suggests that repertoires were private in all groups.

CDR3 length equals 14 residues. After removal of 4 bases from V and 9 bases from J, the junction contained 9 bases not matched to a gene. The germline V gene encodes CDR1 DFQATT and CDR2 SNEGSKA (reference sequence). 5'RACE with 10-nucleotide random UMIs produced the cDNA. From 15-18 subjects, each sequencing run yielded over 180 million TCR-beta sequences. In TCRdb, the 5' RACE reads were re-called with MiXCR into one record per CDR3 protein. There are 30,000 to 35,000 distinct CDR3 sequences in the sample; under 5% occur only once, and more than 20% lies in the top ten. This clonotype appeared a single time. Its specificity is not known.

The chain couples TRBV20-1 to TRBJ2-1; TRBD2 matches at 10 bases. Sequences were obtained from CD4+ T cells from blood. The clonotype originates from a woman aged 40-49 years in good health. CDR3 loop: CSANAGTSAGEQFF. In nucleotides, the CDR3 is TGCAGTGCTAACGCGGGGACTAGCGCGGGTGAGCAGTTCTTC.